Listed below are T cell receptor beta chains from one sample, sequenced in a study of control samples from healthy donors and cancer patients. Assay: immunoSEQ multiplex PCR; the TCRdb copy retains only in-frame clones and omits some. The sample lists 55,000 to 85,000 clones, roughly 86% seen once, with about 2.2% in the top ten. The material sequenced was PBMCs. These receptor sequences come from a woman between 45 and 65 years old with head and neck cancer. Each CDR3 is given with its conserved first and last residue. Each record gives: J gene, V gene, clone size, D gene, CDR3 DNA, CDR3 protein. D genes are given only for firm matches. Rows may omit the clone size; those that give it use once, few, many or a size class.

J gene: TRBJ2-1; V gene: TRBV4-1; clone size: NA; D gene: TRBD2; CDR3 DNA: TGCGCCAGCAGCCATCCCCTAGCGGGGGGCCCCTACAATGAGCAGTTCTTC; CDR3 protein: CASSHPLAGGPYNEQFF
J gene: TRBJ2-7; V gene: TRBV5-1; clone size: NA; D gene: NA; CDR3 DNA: TGCGCCAGCAGCTTGGCCCTCGTTGGACAGACCTCCTACGAGCAGTACTTC; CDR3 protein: CASSLALVGQTSYEQYF
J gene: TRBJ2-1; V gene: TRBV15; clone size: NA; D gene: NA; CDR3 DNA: TGTGCCACCAGCAAGGGGTCGGGGGGCCGCGACAATGAGCAGTTCTTC; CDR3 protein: CATSKGSGGRDNEQFF
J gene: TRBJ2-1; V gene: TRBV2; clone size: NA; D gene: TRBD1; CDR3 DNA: TGTGCCAGCAGTCCGGACAGGGGATGGGGAGGCAATGAGCAGTTCTTC; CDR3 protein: CASSPDRGWGGNEQFF
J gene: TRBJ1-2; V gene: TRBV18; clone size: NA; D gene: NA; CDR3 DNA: TGTGCCAGCTCACCACAAACAGGAGCTAACTATGGCTACACCTTC; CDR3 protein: CASSPQTGANYGYTF
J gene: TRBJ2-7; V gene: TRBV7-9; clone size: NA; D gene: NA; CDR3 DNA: TGTGCCAGCAGCTTGAGTGGGTCCCCTGATCCCTACGAGCAGTACTTC; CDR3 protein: CASSLSGSPDPYEQYF
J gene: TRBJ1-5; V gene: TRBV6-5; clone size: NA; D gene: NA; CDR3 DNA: TGTGCCAGTAGGGTATCTGGCAATCAGCCCCAGCATTTT; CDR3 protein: CASRVSGNQPQHF
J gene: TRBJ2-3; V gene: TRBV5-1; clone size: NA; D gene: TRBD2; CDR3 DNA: TGCGCCAGCAAGATATCGGGGGGGAGCACAGATACGCAGTATTTT; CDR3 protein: CASKISGGSTDTQYF
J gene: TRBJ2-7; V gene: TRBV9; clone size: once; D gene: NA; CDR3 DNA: TGTGCCAGCAGCCTCGTATTGTCCCACGAGCAGTACTTC; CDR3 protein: CASSLVLSHEQYF
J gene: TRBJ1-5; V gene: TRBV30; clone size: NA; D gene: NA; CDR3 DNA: TGTGCCTGGAGTGCAGGGAATCAGCCCCAGCATTTT; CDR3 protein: CAWSAGNQPQHF
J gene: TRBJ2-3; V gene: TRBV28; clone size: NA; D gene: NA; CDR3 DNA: TGTGCCAGCAGTCTCACAGATACGCAGTATTTT; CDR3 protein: CASSLTDTQYF
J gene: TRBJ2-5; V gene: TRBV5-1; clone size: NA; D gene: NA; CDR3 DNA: TGCGCCAGCAGCAGAAGGGGGGGCCAAGAGACCCAGTACTTC; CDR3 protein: CASSRRGGQETQYF
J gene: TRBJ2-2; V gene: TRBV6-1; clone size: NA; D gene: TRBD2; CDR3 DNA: TGTGCCAGCAGTGAACTAGCGGACACCGGGGAGCTGTTTTTT; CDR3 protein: CASSELADTGELFF
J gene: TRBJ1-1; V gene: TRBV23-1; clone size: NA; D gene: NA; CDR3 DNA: TGCGCCAGCAGTCAATCGAGAATCAGGGGTGAGGCTTTCTTT; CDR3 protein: CASSQSRIRGEAFF
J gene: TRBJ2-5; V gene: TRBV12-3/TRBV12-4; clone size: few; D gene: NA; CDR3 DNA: TGTGCCAGCAGTCTTAGGGGAGAGACCCAGTACTTC; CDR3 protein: CASSLRGETQYF
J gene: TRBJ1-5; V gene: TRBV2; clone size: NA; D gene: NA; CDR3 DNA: TGTGCCAGCAGAAGGGACGGGGAACAGCCCCAGCATTTT; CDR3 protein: CASRRDGEQPQHF
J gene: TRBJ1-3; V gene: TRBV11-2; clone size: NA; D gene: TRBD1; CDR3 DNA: TGTGCCAGCAGCATCCGGGACAGGGGTGGGGACACCATATATTTT; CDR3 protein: CASSIRDRGGDTIYF
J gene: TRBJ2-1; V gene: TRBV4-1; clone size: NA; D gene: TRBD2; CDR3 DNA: TGCGCCAGCAGCCTGACGAGTGGCGGGGGGGCCAGAAATGAGCAGTTCTTC; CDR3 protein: CASSLTSGGGARNEQFF
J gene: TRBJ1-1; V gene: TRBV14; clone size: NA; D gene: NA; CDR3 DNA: TGTGCCAGCAGCCAAGGCCGGCTGGGCACTGAAGCTTTCTTT; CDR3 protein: CASSQGRLGTEAFF
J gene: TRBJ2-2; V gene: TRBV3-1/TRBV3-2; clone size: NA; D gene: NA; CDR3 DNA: TGTGCCAGCAGCCAAGATTCCCGTCGGAGCGGGGAGCTGTTTTTT; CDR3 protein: CASSQDSRRSGELFF
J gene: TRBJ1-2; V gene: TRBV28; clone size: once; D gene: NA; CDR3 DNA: TGTGCCAGCAGTTTTCGGGGGGTAGGCGGCTACACCTTC; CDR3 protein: CASSFRGVGGYTF
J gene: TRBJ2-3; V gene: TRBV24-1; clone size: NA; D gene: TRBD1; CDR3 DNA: TGTGCCACCAGTGTCCCACCGGGACAGGGAGAAAGCACAGATACGCAGTATTTT; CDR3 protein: CATSVPPGQGESTDTQYF
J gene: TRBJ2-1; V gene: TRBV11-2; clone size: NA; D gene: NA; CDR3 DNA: TGTGCCAGCAGCTTAGATGGGACAATGAGGCAGTTCTTC; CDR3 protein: CASSLDGTMRQFF
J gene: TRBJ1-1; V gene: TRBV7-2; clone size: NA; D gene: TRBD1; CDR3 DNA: TGTGCCAGCAGCCCGGACAGGGGGCGCAGAAGTACTGAAGCTTTCTTT; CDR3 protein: CASSPDRGRRSTEAFF
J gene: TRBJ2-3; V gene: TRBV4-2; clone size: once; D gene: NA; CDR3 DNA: TGTGCCAGCAGCCAGGGGGTAAAGACAGATACGCAGTATTTT; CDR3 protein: CASSQGVKTDTQYF
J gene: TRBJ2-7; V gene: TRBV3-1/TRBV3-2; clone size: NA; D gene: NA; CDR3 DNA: TGTGCCAGCAGCCAAGGTCAGGACCGCTACGAGCAGTACTTC; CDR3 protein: CASSQGQDRYEQYF
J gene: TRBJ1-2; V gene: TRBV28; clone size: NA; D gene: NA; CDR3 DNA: TGTGCCAGCATTCACCCGGACGGCGTGGGCGGGTTTGGCTACACCTTC; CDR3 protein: CASIHPDGVGGFGYTF
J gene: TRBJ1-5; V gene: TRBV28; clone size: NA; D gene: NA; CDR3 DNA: TGTGCCAGCAGTTTAGTAGGGGGAGCCCCGAGCAATCAGCCCCAGCATTTT; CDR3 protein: CASSLVGGAPSNQPQHF